This T cell receptor (beta chain) originates from a study of T cells in narcolepsy. The sample holds a few counts of this clone. Antigen specificity is unknown. The data were produced by immunoSEQ multiplex PCR, yet TCRdb's version contains in-frame clones alone and is incomplete. The table has tens of thousands of clones, roughly 88% seen once. This CDR3 has 15 amino acids. Trimming cost V 0 bases and J 5 bases, with 11 bases left between them. In germline, CDR1 is LGHNA, CDR2 YSLEER. Study-level results: Autoreactive clonotypes reportedly recurred in blood of same and different patients, not controls. Some memory CD4+ repertoires had no autoreactive clone sequences.

The chain links TRBV4-3 to TRBJ1-5; D unresolved. The source material was CD45RA- memory CD4+ T cells from PBMCs. This sequence was found in a human donor with narcolepsy. The CDR3 loop reads CASSQDPGSYQPQHF. In DNA, the CDR3 is TGCGCCAGCAGCCAAGATCCGGGCAGTTATCAGCCCCAGCATTTT.